The subject of this entry is one T cell receptor (beta chain). Its antigen is not known. Data came from immunoSEQ multiplex PCR; TCRdb stores just in-frame clones and leaves some out. The table has 75,000 to 95,000 clones, 75% to 90% seen once. This entry comes from a study of T cell responses to AZD1222 COVID-19 vaccine. General study results and limits: A mostly white British donor set with more females was recruited, and clonal diversity was possibly underestimated.

Investigators merged groups given second doses at roughly 4 or roughly 12 weeks. The CDR3 covers 14 residues. Germline V gene data show CDR1 as SNHLY and CDR2 as FYNNEI. V gave up 6 bases and J gave up 10 bases, with 16 bases separating them. The TCR sequence derives from an adult who received the AZD1222 COVID-19 vaccine. The genes are TRBV2 and TRBJ1-6, with D possibly being TRBD1 (5 bases). The starting material was peripheral blood, obtained 28 days after the second AZD1222 dose. CDR3 sequence reads: CASRGARDPSPLHF. The CDR3 DNA reads as TGTGCCAGCAGGGGTGCCCGGGACCCATCACCCCTCCACTTT.